Below are 12 T cell receptor beta chains sequenced from a single sample in a study of blood T cells in healthy people across ages (dated by TCRdb to about 2015). The protocol used for the library was 5' RACE. The instrument given in TCRdb is Illumina HiSeq 2500. A second PCR of about 7 to 12 cycles was performed with a sample-barcoded 5' primer and a J-beta primer mix. TCRdb reprocessing: public reads trimmed at Q25 with fastp, clones called with MiXCR, in-frame beta chains kept. CDR3 protein duplicates are merged, each entry listing the most common genes and DNA. This sample comprises approximately 680,000 distinct CDR3 sequences, 32% of them detected only once. The leading ten clones occupy 15% of the sample. The sample was blood. These receptors all come from a woman of 80 years or more in good health. Donor details come from another sample of the same person, matched by shared clones.

Only a few counts were recorded for this clonotype. A junction boundary mismatches the germline segment, possibly from a read error. This chain links TRBV5-4 with TRBJ2-3, with D perhaps matching TRBD2 (6 bases). CDR3 length: 16 residues. Germline V lookup: CDR1 SGHNT, CDR2 YYREEE (reference sequence). This CDR3 reads CASSWTRGMSTDTRYF. CDR3 sequence (DNA): TGTGCCAGCAGCTGGACCCGGGGGATGAGCACAGATACGCGGTATTTT. Based on the CDR3 plus reference TRBV5-4 and TRBJ2-3, the full variable domain is ETGVTQSPTHLIKTRGQQVTLRCSSQSGHNTVSWYQQALGQGPQFIFQYYREEENGRGNFPPRFSGLQFPNYSSELNVNALELDDSALYLCASSWTRGMSTDTRYFGPGTRLTVL.

This clonotype has a single count. It may be a read error: a sequence one base away is much more abundant. V usage is TRBV20-1 and J usage is TRBJ1-4, with D hard to call. The CDR3 has 14 amino acids. V was trimmed by 2 bases and J by 7 bases, leaving 14 bases between them. Germline CDR1 and CDR2: DFQATT and SNEGSKA (reference sequence). CDR3 in amino acids: CSARRLSYSEKLFF. CDR3 bases: TGCAGTGCTAGACGGCTGTCGTATAGTGAAAAACTGTTTTTT.

Comments on this clonotype: Its ends do not fully match the called genes, so a read error is possible. The chain recombines TRBV7-3 with TRBJ2-3; 7 bases are a match to TRBD2. Germline V lookup: CDR1 SGHTA, CDR2 FQGTGA. The CDR3 has 15 amino acids. The CDR3 DNA follows: TGTGCCAGCAGCCCCCAGCCTAGCGGTATGGATACGCAGTGTTTT. Its translation: CASSPQPSGMDTQCF.

This clonotype appeared many times. The chain has TRBV4-1 and TRBJ2-4; possible D gene TRBD1, 6 bases. CDR1 MGHRA and CDR2 YSYEKL come from the germline V gene. The CDR3 spans 15 residues. V lost 3 bases and J 7 bases, leaving 16 bases between the germline ends. The DNA of the CDR3 is TGCGCCAGCAGCCAGACGACAGGTCCACCCAACATTCAGTACTTC. Translation gives CASSQTTGPPNIQYF.

This chain links TRBV20-1 with TRBJ2-7, with D maybe TRBD1 (5 bases). Germline V lookup: CDR1 DFQATT, CDR2 SNEGSKA (reference sequence). The CDR3 runs 15 residues. V lost 3 bases and J lost 3, with 18 bases in between. The CDR3: CSASGLGGDSYEQYF. For the CDR3, the DNA is TGCAGTGCTAGTGGCCTTGGCGGAGACAGCTACGAGCAGTACTTC.

This clonotype was seen repeatedly, ten times or more. The gene calls are TRBV9 and TRBJ2-3; 7 bases are shared with TRBD1. V lost 1 base to trimming and J lost 3 bases; unmatched junction nucleotides: 5. CDR3 length: 15 amino acids. Germline V gene data show CDR1 as SGDLS and CDR2 as YYNGEE. CDR3 protein: CASSVYEGATDTQYF. The CDR3 nucleotides read TGTGCCAGCAGCGTATATGAGGGGGCAACAGATACGCAGTATTTT.

This clonotype occurred many times. The rearrangement joins TRBV5-1 to TRBJ2-3; D not resolved. The CDR3 has 14 residues. Germline CDR1 is SGHRS and CDR2 is YFSETQ. The V end lost 4 bases, the J end lost 4 bases, and 13 bases lay between the germline ends. The chain's CDR3 is CASSQPSNADTQYF. Here the CDR3 DNA reads TGCGCCAGCAGCCAGCCCTCCAACGCAGATACGCAGTATTTT.

At least ten counts were recorded for this clonotype. The chain recombines TRBV20-1 with TRBJ2-7, with TRBD1 as a possible D gene (6 bases). The CDR3 has 13 amino acids. CDR1 DFQATT and CDR2 SNEGSKA come from the germline V gene (reference sequence). CDR3 residues: CSGNLNAGDEQYF. The DNA of the CDR3 is TGCAGCGGTAATTTAAACGCAGGGGACGAGCAGTACTTC.

CDR3 sequence reads: CASSSRGTGYEQYF. CDR3 coding DNA: TGTGCCAGCAGCTCCAGGGGGACAGGCTACGAGCAGTACTTC. This chain joins TRBV7-8 and TRBJ2-7; 8 bases fit TRBD1. V shed 4 bases, J shed 3 bases, and the junction held 5 bases outside the gene matches. Germline V gives CDR1 SGHVS, CDR2 FQNEAQ. The length of the CDR3 is 14 residues.

This clonotype was counted ten times or more. The chain has TRBV12-3 or TRBV12-4 and TRBJ1-6; TRBD1 is a possible D gene (6 bases). The V end was cut by 6 bases, the J end by 8 bases, with 11 bases between. CDR3 size: 13 residues. The CDR3 sequence is CASREHRDSPLHF. CDR3 DNA: TGTGCCAGCAGGGAACACAGGGATTCACCCCTCCACTTT.

The table lists this clonotype with many counts. The chain has TRBV5-1 and TRBJ2-1, with TRBD1 as a possible D gene (6 bases). Per the germline V gene, CDR1 is SGHRS and CDR2 is YFSETQ. Trimming removed 0 bases from V and 7 bases from J, with 14 bases in between. This CDR3 comprises 15 residues. The CDR3 coding sequence is TGCGCCAGCAGCTTGGGCCAGGGGCAGGGAAATGAGCAGTTCTTC. It yields the protein CASSLGQGQGNEQFF.

DNA of the CDR3: TGTGCCTGGAGTGGGACTCCATATGGCTACACCTTC. Its protein is CAWSGTPYGYTF. This chain uses TRBV30 with TRBJ1-2; D gene unclear. The germline gives CDR1 GTSNPN, CDR2 SVGIG (reference sequence). This CDR3 comprises 12 residues. V was trimmed by 1 base and J by 5 bases, leaving 8 bases between them.